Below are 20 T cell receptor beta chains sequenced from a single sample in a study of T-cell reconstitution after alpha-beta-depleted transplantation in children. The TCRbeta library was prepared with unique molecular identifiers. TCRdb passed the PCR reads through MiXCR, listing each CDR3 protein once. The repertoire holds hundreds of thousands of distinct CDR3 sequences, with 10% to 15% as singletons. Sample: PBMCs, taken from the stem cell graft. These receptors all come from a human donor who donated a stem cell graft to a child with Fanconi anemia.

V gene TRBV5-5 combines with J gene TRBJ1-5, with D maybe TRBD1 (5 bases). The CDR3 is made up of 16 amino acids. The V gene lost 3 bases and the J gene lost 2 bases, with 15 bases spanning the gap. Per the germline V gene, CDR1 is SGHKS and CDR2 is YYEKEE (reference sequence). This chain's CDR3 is CASSSGGSLGNQPQHF. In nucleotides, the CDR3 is TGTGCCAGCAGCTCTGGGGGGTCTCTCGGCAATCAGCCCCAGCATTTT.

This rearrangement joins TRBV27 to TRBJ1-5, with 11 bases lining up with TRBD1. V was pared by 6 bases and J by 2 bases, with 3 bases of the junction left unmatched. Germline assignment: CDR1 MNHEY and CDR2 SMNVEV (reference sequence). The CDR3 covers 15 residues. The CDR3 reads CASRPGQGGNQPQHF. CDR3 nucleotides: TGTGCCAGCAGACCGGGACAGGGGGGCAATCAGCCCCAGCATTTT.

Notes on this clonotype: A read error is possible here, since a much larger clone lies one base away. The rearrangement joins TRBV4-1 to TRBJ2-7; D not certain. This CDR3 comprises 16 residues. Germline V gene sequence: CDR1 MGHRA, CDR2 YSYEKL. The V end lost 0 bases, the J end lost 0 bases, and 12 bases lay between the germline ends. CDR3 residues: CASSQDITDSSYEQYF. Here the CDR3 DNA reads TGCGCCAGCAGCCAAGATATCACAGATAGCTCCTACGAGCAGTACTTC.

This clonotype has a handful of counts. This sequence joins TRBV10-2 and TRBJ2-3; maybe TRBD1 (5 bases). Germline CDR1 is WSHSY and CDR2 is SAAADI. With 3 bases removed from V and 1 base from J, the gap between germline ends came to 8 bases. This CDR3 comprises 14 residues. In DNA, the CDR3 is TGCGCCAGCAGTGATTGGGGCCGCACAGATACGCAGTATTTT. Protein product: CASSDWGRTDTQYF.

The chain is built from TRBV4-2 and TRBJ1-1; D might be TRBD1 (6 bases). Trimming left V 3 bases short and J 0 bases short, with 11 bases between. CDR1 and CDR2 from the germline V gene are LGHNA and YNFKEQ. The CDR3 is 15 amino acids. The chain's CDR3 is CASSQPGQMNTEAFF. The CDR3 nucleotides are TGTGCCAGCAGCCAGCCGGGACAAATGAACACTGAAGCTTTCTTT.

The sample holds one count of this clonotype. The CDR3 bases are TGTGCCAGCAGCTTACAGGGCCGGTCAGGCAGCAATGAGCAGTTCTTC. Translation: CASSLQGRSGSNEQFF. This chain uses TRBV5-6 with TRBJ2-1, with D possibly being TRBD1 (6 bases). Deletions cut 2 bases from V and 6 bases from J, with 18 bases between. The germline gives CDR1 SGHDT, CDR2 YYEEEE. The CDR3 spans 16 residues.

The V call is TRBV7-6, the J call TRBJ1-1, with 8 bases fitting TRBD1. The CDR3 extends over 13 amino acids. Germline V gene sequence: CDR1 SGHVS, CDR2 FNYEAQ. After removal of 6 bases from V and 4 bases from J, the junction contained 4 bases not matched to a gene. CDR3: CASRLGQATEAFF. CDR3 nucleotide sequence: TGTGCCAGCAGGTTGGGACAGGCCACTGAAGCTTTCTTT. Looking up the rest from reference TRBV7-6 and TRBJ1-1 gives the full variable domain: GAGVSQSPRYKVTKRGQDVALRCDPISGHVSLYWYRQALGQGPEFLTYFNYEAQQDKSGLPNDRFSAERPEGSISTLTIQRTEQRDSAMYRCASRLGQATEAFFGQGTRLTVV.

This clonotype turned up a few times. The CDR3 here is CSARDRLRRGETQYF. CDR3 sequence (DNA): TGCAGTGCTAGAGATCGGCTCCGGCGGGGGGAGACCCAGTACTTC. The gene calls are TRBV20-1 and TRBJ2-5, with 7 nucleotides matching TRBD2. The germline gives CDR1 DFQATT, CDR2 SNEGSKA (reference sequence). This CDR3 is 15 amino acids long. Trimming took 0 bases from V and 5 from J; bases not matched to a gene: 9.

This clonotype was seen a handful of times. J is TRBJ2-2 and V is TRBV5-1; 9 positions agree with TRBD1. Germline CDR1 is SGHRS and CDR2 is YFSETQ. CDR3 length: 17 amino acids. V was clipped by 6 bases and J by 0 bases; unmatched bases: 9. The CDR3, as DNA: TGCGCCAGCAATACAGGGGACAGGGCTGCGAACACCGGGGAGCTGTTTTTT. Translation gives CASNTGDRAANTGELFF.

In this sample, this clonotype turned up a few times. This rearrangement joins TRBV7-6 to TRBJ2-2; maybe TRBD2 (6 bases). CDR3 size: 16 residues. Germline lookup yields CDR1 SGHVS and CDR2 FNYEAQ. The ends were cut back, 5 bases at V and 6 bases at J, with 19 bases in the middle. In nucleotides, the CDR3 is TGTGCCAGCAGCCGCGGGATTCCCTCCTTGGCCGGGGAGCTGTTTTTT. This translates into CASSRGIPSLAGELFF.

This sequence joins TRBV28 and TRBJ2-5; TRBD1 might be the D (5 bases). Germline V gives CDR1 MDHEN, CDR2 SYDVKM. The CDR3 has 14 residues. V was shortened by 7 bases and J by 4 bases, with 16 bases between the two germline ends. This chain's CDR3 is CASNLHRFRETQYF. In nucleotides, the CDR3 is TGTGCCAGCAATCTTCACAGGTTCCGAGAGACCCAGTACTTC.

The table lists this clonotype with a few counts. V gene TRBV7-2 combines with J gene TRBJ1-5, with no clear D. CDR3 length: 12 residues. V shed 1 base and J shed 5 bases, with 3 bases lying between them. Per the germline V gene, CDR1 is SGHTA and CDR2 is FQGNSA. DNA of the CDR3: TGTGCCAGCAGCTTAGATGATCAGCCCCAGCATTTT. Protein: CASSLDDQPQHF.

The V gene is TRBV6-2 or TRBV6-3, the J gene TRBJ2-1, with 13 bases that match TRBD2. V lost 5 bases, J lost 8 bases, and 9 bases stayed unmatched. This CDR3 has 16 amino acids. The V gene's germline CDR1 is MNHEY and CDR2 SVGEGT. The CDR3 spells CASSRTSGGSLYEQFF. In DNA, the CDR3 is TGTGCCAGCAGTCGGACTAGCGGGGGATCCCTTTATGAGCAGTTCTTC.

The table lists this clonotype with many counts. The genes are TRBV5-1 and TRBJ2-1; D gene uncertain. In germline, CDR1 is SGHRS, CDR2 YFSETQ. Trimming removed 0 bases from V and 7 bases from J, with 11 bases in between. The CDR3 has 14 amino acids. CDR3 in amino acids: CASSLVPERNEQFF. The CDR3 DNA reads TGCGCCAGCAGCTTGGTTCCCGAGAGGAATGAGCAGTTCTTC. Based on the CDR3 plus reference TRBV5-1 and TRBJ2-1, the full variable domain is KAGVTQTPRYLIKTRGQQVTLSCSPISGHRSVSWYQQTPGQGLQFLFEYFSETQRNKGNFPGRFSGRQFSNSRSEMNVSTLELGDSALYLCASSLVPERNEQFFGPGTRLTVL.

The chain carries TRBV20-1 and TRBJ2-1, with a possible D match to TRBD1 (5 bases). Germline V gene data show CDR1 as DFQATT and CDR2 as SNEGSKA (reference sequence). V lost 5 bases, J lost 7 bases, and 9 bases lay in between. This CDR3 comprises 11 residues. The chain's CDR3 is CSAARANEQFF. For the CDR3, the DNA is TGCAGTGCTGCCAGGGCTAATGAGCAGTTCTTC.

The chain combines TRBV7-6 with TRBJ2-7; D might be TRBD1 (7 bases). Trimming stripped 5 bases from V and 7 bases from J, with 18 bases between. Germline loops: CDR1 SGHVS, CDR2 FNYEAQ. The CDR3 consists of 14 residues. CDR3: CASSIRQGAGEQYF. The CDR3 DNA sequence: TGTGCCAGCAGCATCCGACAGGGCGCGGGGGAGCAGTACTTC. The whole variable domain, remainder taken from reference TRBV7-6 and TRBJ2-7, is GAGVSQSPRYKVTKRGQDVALRCDPISGHVSLYWYRQALGQGPEFLTYFNYEAQQDKSGLPNDRFSAERPEGSISTLTIQRTEQRDSAMYRCASSIRQGAGEQYFGPGTRLTVT.

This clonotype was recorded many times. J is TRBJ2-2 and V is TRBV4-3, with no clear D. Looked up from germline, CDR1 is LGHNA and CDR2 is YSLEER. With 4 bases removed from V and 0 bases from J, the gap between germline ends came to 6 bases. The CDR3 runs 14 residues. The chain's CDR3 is CASSLLTNTGELFF. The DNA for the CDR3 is TGCGCCAGCAGCCTCTTAACGAACACCGGGGAGCTGTTTTTT.

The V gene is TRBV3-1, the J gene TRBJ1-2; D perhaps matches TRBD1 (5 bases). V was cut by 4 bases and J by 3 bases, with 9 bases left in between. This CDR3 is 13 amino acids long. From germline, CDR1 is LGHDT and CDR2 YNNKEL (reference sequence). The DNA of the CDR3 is TGTGCCAGCAGCCGGGACCGGTACTATGGCTACACCTTC. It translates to CASSRDRYYGYTF.

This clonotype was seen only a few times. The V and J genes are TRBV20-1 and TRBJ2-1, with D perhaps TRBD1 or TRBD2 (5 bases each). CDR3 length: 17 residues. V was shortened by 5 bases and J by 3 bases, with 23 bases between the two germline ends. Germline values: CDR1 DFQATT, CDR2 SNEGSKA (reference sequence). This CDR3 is CSARGPWPSGLYNEQFF. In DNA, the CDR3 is TGCAGTGCTCGAGGACCCTGGCCGTCGGGGCTCTACAATGAGCAGTTCTTC.

CDR3 coding DNA: TGCGCCAGCAGCTTGGTTTCGGGAGGGAGGACTGAAGCTTTCTTT. Its protein product is CASSLVSGGRTEAFF. The chain joins TRBV5-1 to TRBJ1-1; no firm D call. The V and J ends lost 0 bases and 5 bases respectively, with 14 bases between them. The CDR3 is 15 amino acids. Germline CDR1 SGHRS, CDR2 YFSETQ.